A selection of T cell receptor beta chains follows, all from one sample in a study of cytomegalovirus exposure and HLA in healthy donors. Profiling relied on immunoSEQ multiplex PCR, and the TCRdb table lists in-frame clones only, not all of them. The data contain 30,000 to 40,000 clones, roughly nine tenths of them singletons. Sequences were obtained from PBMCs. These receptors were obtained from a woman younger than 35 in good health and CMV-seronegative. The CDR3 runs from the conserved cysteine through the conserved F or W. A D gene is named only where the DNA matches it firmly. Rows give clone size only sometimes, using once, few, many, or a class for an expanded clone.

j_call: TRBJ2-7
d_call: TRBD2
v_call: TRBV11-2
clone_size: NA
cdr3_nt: TGTGCCAGCAGCTTAGATAGCGGGAGGGGCTACGAGCAGTACTTC
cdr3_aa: CASSLDSGRGYEQYF

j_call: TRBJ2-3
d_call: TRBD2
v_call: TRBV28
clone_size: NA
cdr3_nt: TGTGCCAGCAGTTGGCCGGGACTAGCGGGAGAGAATAGCCCAGATACGCAGTATTTT
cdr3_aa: CASSWPGLAGENSPDTQYF

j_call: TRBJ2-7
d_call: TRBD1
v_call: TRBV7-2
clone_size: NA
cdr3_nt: TGTGCCAGCAGCCTACGACAGGGGGTAGGGTACGAGCAGTACTTC
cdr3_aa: CASSLRQGVGYEQYF

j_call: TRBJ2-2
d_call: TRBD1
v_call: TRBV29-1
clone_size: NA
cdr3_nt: TGCAGCGTTGCAGGGGGCACCGGGGAGCTGTTTTTT
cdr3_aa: CSVAGGTGELFF

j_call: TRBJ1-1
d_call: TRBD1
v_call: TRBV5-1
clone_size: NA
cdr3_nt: TGCGCCAGCAGCGGAGGGACAGTAAACACTGAAGCTTTCTTT
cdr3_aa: CASSGGTVNTEAFF

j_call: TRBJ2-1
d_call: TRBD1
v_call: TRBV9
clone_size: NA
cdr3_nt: TGTGCCAGCAGCCCAACTGACCAACGACAGGGGGCCGGGTCCTACAATGAGCAGTTCTTC
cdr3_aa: CASSPTDQRQGAGSYNEQFF

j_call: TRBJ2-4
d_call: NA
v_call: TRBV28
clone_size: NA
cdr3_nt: TGTGCCAGCAGGAGCGGAAACATTCAGTACTTC
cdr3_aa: CASRSGNIQYF

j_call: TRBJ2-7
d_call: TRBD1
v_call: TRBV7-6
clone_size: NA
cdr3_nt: TGTGCCAGCAGCTCTGGACAGGGGGCTTTCCCCGAGCAGTACTTC
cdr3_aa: CASSSGQGAFPEQYF

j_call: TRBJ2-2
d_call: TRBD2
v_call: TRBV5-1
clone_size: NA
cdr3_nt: TGCGCCAGCAGCCATACTAGCGGGAGGCAGACCGGGGAGCTGTTTTTT
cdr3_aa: CASSHTSGRQTGELFF

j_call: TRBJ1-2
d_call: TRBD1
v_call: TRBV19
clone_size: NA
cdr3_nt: TGTGCCAGTAGTGGACAGGGAGTTATATTGGGCTACACCTTC
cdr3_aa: CASSGQGVILGYTF

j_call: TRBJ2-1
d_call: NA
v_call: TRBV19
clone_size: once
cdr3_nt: TGTGCCAGTAGTATAGAAACTAGTAGCAATGAGCAGTTCTTC
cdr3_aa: CASSIETSSNEQFF

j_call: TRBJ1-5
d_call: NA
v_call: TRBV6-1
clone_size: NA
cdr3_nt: TGTGCCAGCAGCTTTACGCGACAGTCGTCCCAGCATTTT
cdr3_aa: CASSFTRQSSQHF

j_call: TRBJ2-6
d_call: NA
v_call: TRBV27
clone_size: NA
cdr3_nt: TGTGCCAGCAGGAGAGACTCTGGGGCCAACGTCCTGACTTTC
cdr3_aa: CASRRDSGANVLTF

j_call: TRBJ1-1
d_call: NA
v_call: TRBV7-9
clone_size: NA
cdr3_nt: TGTGCCAGCAGCATAAGTGGGAGGACCAACACTGAAGCTTTCTTT
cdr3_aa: CASSISGRTNTEAFF

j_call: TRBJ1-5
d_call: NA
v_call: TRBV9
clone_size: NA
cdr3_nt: TGTGCCAGCAGCGTGGGGCCCACAGGGATTCAGCCCCAGCATTTT
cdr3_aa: CASSVGPTGIQPQHF

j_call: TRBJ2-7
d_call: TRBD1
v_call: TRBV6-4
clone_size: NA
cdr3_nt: TGTGCCAGCAGTCGGGACAGTTCGCCTCGTCGATCTACGAGCGAGCAGTACTTC
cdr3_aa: CASSRDSSPRRSTSEQYF

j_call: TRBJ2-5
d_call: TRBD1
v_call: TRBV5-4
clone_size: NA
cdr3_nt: TGTGCCAGCAGCTTGAGGGGGCAGGTGGAGACCCAGTACTTC
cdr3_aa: CASSLRGQVETQYF

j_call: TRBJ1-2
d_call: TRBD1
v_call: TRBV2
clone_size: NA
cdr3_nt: TGTGCCACCCAAATCGGACAGGGAAGCTATGGCTACACCTTC
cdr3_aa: CATQIGQGSYGYTF

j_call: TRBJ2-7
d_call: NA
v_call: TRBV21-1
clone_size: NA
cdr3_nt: TGTGCCAGCAGCAAAGAGCGGACTGAGCGGGATCGGTACGAGCAGTACTTC
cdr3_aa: CASSKERTERDRYEQYF

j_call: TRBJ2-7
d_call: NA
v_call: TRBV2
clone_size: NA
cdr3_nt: TGTGCCAGCAGTGTGGAGGGCCCCTACGAGCAGTACTTC
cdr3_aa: CASSVEGPYEQYF